The 27 T cell receptor beta chains below were found in one sample sequenced in a study of T-cell memory formation after mild COVID-19. One entry per CDR3 protein, called by TCRdb with MiXCR from the 5' RACE reads. Seen here are 120,000 to 150,000 distinct CDR3 sequences, 15% to 20% observed once, and the top ten hold about 2%. Sequencing was carried out using PBMCs or a T cell subset sorted from them (not recorded which). Every receptor here comes from an adult woman who had mild COVID-19 (a few samples of this study predate the infection). Cell type and time point are not known.

In its sample, this clonotype was seen a few times. The chain uses TRBV4-2 and TRBJ2-3, with 7 bases aligning to TRBD2. Germline CDR1 is LGHNA and CDR2 is YNFKEQ. The trim removed 4 bases at V and 1 base at J, leaving 11 bases unmatched. The CDR3 spans 17 residues. The CDR3 spells CASSRTKRERGTDTQYF. The CDR3, as DNA: TGTGCCAGCAGCCGGACAAAGCGGGAAAGGGGCACAGATACGCAGTATTTT.

J is TRBJ2-3 and V is TRBV12-3 or TRBV12-4; D not resolved. Trimming took off 5 bases at V and 3 bases at J, with 12 bases between the two ends. The CDR3 contains 14 residues. DNA for the CDR3: TGTGCCAGCAGTCCGAGACTCGGAACAGATACGCAGTATTTT. The encoded protein is CASSPRLGTDTQYF.

This clonotype has ten or more counts. The CDR3 spells CSVVRQGTDTQYF. The CDR3 region has the DNA TGCAGCGTTGTGCGCCAGGGGACAGATACGCAGTATTTT. J is TRBJ2-3 and V is TRBV29-1; a possible D gene is TRBD1 (6 bases). CDR1 SQVTM and CDR2 ANQGSEA come from the germline V gene. Deletions cut 4 bases from V and 3 bases from J, with 11 bases between. The CDR3 totals 13 residues.

This clonotype was seen only a few times. The chain joins TRBV11-2 to TRBJ2-2; 13 positions agree with TRBD2. CDR1 SGHAT and CDR2 FQNNGV come from the germline V gene. The trim removed 5 bases at V and 0 bases at J, leaving 6 bases unmatched. The CDR3 loop spans 18 amino acids. In DNA, the CDR3 is TGTGCCAGCAGCGCCAGACTAGCGGGGGGCCCGAACACCGGGGAGCTGTTTTTT. Protein: CASSARLAGGPNTGELFF.

The chain has TRBV5-5 and TRBJ2-5; D ambiguous. V was trimmed by 0 bases and J by 3 bases, leaving 6 bases between them. CDR1 is SGHKS, CDR2 YYEKEE, per germline (reference sequence). The CDR3 contains 13 residues. CDR3: CASSLAAKETQYF. The CDR3 DNA sequence: TGTGCCAGCAGCTTGGCGGCCAAAGAGACCCAGTACTTC.

The CDR3 DNA reads TGCGCCAGCAGCCTCTGGGGACAAAATTACGAAGAGACCCAGTACTTC. It yields the protein CASSLWGQNYEETQYF. This chain joins TRBV5-1 and TRBJ2-5; a weak D match, TRBD1 (6 bases). CDR3 length equals 16 residues. The germline V gene has CDR1 SGHRS and CDR2 YFSETQ. The V and J ends lost 4 bases and 3 bases respectively, with 19 bases between them.

The J gene is TRBJ2-7, the V gene TRBV12-3 or TRBV12-4; the match to TRBD1 covers 10 bases. V was pared by 6 bases and J by 5 bases, with 10 bases of the junction left unmatched. The CDR3 extends over 15 amino acids. As DNA, the CDR3 is TGTGCCAGCAGGAGGTCCGGGACAGGGGACCACGAGCAGTACTTC. Translated, it gives CASRRSGTGDHEQYF.

The chain links TRBV9 to TRBJ1-4; D gene unclear. The CDR3 is made up of 17 amino acids. Germline V gives CDR1 SGDLS, CDR2 YYNGEE. V was shortened by 0 bases and J by 0 bases, with 12 bases between the two germline ends. In nucleotides, the CDR3 is TGTGCCAGCAGCGTAGGAGTGGGGAGACCAACTAATGAAAAACTGTTTTTT. This codes for CASSVGVGRPTNEKLFF.

In this sample, this clonotype turned up a few times. The chain carries TRBV12-3 or TRBV12-4 and TRBJ2-3; D gene unclear. Trimming took 1 base from V and 2 from J, leaving 4 bases between them. The CDR3 totals 13 residues. CDR3 sequence reads: CASSLVATDTQYF. CDR3 DNA: TGTGCCAGCAGTTTAGTGGCCACAGATACGCAGTATTTT.

This clonotype was observed once. This chain uses TRBV1 with TRBJ2-5; TRBD2, the table's D call, lacks a check against the DNA. TRBV1 is termed a pseudogene. The CDR3 is 16 amino acids. This chain's CDR3 is CTSSPRGGGAMETQYF. CDR3 bases: TGCACCAGCAGCCCTCGAGGCGGGGGGGCCATGGAGACCCAGTACTTC.

The chain has TRBV3-1 and TRBJ1-6, with D possibly TRBD1 on 5 matching bases. CDR3 length equals 15 residues. Per germline, CDR1 LGHDT and CDR2 YNNKEL (reference sequence). Trimming left V 7 bases short and J 6 bases short, with 16 bases between. The CDR3 spells CASTPFQGTNSPLHF. The DNA for the CDR3 is TGTGCCAGCACTCCCTTCCAAGGGACTAATTCACCCCTCCACTTT.

This clonotype was counted only a few times. The V call is TRBV24-1, the J call TRBJ2-7, with 8 bases aligning to TRBD1. This CDR3 is 14 amino acids long. The V gene end was trimmed by 4 bases and the J gene end by 2 bases; junction bases not matched to a gene: 3. Germline V gene lookup returns CDR1 KGHDR and CDR2 SFDVKD. The CDR3 DNA sequence: TGTGCCACCAGTGACCCGGGACAGGCCTACGAGCAGTACTTC. This codes for CATSDPGQAYEQYF.

This clonotype has just a few counts. The V call is TRBV6-5, the J call TRBJ1-3; the D gene is possibly TRBD1 (5 bases). Germline V lookup: CDR1 MNHEY, CDR2 SVGAGI. With 6 bases removed from V and 0 bases from J, the gap between germline ends came to 12 bases. This CDR3 has 15 residues. CDR3 amino acids: CASRTDRFSGNTIYF. CDR3 DNA sequence: TGTGCCAGCAGGACCGACAGATTCTCTGGAAACACCATATATTTT.

V and J are TRBV4-1 and TRBJ2-5; TRBD1 aligns across 8 bases. The germline V gene encodes CDR1 MGHRA and CDR2 YSYEKL. This CDR3 region has 15 residues. The ends lost 4 bases at V and 4 bases at J; junction bases unmatched: 8. The CDR3 DNA is TGCGCCAGCAGCCGGACGACAGGGGCTATAGAGACCCAGTACTTC. Translating gives CASSRTTGAIETQYF.

This clonotype was observed at least ten times. The chain has TRBV5-1 and TRBJ2-6; D unclear. Per the germline V gene, CDR1 is SGHRS and CDR2 is YFSETQ. Between the trimmed V and J ends, which lost 0 bases and 0 bases, there was a span of 10 bases. This CDR3 is built from 17 residues. As DNA, the CDR3 is TGCGCCAGCAGCTTGGTCCCCGTAGCCTCTGGGGCCAACGTCCTGACTTTC. Translated: CASSLVPVASGANVLTF.

J is TRBJ2-2 and V is TRBV5-1; 7 bases map to TRBD2. Germline V gene data show CDR1 as SGHRS and CDR2 as YFSETQ. The trim removed 3 bases at V and 0 bases at J, leaving 2 bases unmatched. The CDR3 consists of 15 residues. The CDR3 region has the DNA TGCGCCAGCAGCTGGAGCGGGGCGAACACCGGGGAGCTGTTTTTT. It is translated as CASSWSGANTGELFF.

The genes are TRBV18 and TRBJ1-2; D is unclear. Looked up from germline, CDR1 is KGHSH and CDR2 is LQKENI. Trimming removed 2 bases at V and 0 bases at J, with 10 bases between. The CDR3 sequence is 15 residues long. The CDR3 nucleotides are TGTGCCAGCTCACCAAACCCCGGCTCTAACTATGGCTACACCTTC. It encodes CASSPNPGSNYGYTF.

This clonotype was seen more than once but under ten times. V usage is TRBV20-1 and J usage is TRBJ1-4, with 7 nucleotides matching TRBD1. This CDR3 contains 13 residues. The junction had 4 bases not matched to a gene; V was cut back by 3 bases and J by 6 bases. The germline CDR1 and CDR2 sequences are DFQATT and SNEGSKA (reference sequence). CDR3 sequence reads: CSASIGGDEKLFF. CDR3 nucleotides: TGCAGTGCTAGTATAGGGGGCGATGAAAAACTGTTTTTT.

V is TRBV11-2 and J is TRBJ2-3; TRBD2 might be the D (7 bases). Trimming pared 0 bases from V and 5 bases from J, leaving 24 bases between. This CDR3 is built from 19 residues. From germline, CDR1 is SGHAT and CDR2 FQNNGV. CDR3 nucleotide sequence: TGTGCCAGCAGCTTAGAAACGACCCTCGGGGGGCGATTTGGAGATACGCAGTATTTT. It codes for CASSLETTLGGRFGDTQYF. The whole variable domain, filled in from reference TRBV11-2 and TRBJ2-3, reads EAGVAQSPRYKIIEKRQSVAFWCNPISGHATLYWYQQILGQGPKLLIQFQNNGVVDDSQLPKDRFSAERLKGVDSTLKIQPAKLEDSAVYLCASSLETTLGGRFGDTQYFGPGTRLTVL.

The gene calls are TRBV9 and TRBJ2-2, with D perhaps matching TRBD1 or TRBD2 (6 bases each). Trimming shortened V by 7 bases and J by 6 bases, and 19 bases separated the two germline ends. This CDR3 region has 15 residues. Germline values: CDR1 SGDLS, CDR2 YYNGEE. Here the CDR3 DNA reads TGTGCCAGCTCCCTCGGGGGCTCAGTGTCCGGGGAGCTGTTTTTT. Protein sequence: CASSLGGSVSGELFF.

This chain links TRBV29-1 with TRBJ2-2, with 10 bases lining up with TRBD1. Germline CDR1 SQVTM, CDR2 ANQGSEA. J lost 5 bases, V lost 7 bases, and 4 bases had no gene match. This CDR3 has 13 residues. The CDR3: CSGKDRGTGELFF. The CDR3, as DNA: TGCAGCGGGAAGGACAGGGGGACCGGGGAGCTGTTTTTT.

This clonotype was observed a few times. The V gene is TRBV20-1, the J gene TRBJ2-1; 9 bases fit TRBD2. The germline gives CDR1 DFQATT, CDR2 SNEGSKA (reference sequence). J gave up 5 bases and V 3 bases, and 5 bases lay outside the gene matches. The CDR3 consists of 14 residues. Here the CDR3 reads CSASVSGRNNEQFF. In DNA form, the CDR3 reads TGCAGTGCTAGCGTGAGCGGGAGGAACAATGAGCAGTTCTTC.

V and J are TRBV5-1 and TRBJ2-2; perhaps TRBD1 as D (6 bases). Germline values: CDR1 SGHRS, CDR2 YFSETQ. This CDR3 has 15 residues. V gave up 4 bases and J gave up 1 base, with 11 bases separating them. DNA for the CDR3: TGCGCCAGCAGCAAGTTGACAGGGAACACCGGGGAGCTGTTTTTT. This codes for CASSKLTGNTGELFF.

This clonotype showed up just a few times. The rearrangement joins TRBV24-1 to TRBJ1-2, with 12 bases aligning to TRBD1. CDR1 is KGHDR and CDR2 is SFDVKD in the germline V gene. Unmatched junction bases numbered 3, after V lost 5 bases and J lost 3 bases. The CDR3 has 15 amino acids. In DNA, the CDR3 is TGTGCCACCAGTGCCGGGACAGGGGGCGACTATGGCTACACCTTC. Its translation is CATSAGTGGDYGYTF.

This clonotype was seen a few times. J is TRBJ1-2 and V is TRBV7-2; D remains unclear. Germline V gene sequence: CDR1 SGHTA, CDR2 FQGNSA. This CDR3 comprises 13 residues. Trimming took 5 bases from V and 7 from J, leaving 14 bases between them. CDR3 residues: CASSQTLTSGYTF. The CDR3 coding sequence is TGTGCCAGCAGCCAGACTTTGACGAGTGGCTACACCTTC.

This clonotype was recorded once. This chain uses TRBV6-5 with TRBJ2-3; D is possibly TRBD1 (5 bases). The ends were cut back, 8 bases at V and 0 bases at J, with 21 bases in the middle. CDR3 length equals 17 residues. CDR1 and CDR2 from the germline V gene are MNHEY and SVGAGI. As DNA, the CDR3 is TGTGCCAGCGATTATCAGGGCCCGAAGTTCAGCACAGATACGCAGTATTTT. This sequence encodes CASDYQGPKFSTDTQYF.

The rearrangement uses TRBV27 and TRBJ2-7, with 8 positions matching TRBD2. Germline V gene data show CDR1 as MNHEY and CDR2 as SMNVEV (reference sequence). The CDR3 runs 14 residues. J was trimmed by 1 base and V by 6 bases; bases with no gene match: 5. CDR3 DNA: TGTGCCAGCAGCCTCCGGGGGGGTTCCTACGAGCAGTACTTC. It specifies CASSLRGGSYEQYF.